This is a list of T cell receptor beta chains from one sample in a study of Tregs in tolerant kidney transplant recipients. Sequencing used immunoSEQ multiplex PCR; TCRdb keeps in-frame clones, though not all of them. In the table there are fewer than 65,000 clones, 80% to 90% of which are singletons. Sample: Tregs from blood, taken before the transplant. The source of these receptors is a human donor who received a combined kidney and bone marrow transplant. The CDR3 runs from the conserved cysteine through the conserved F or W. A D gene is named only where the DNA matches it firmly. A clone size is listed for some rows: how often the clone was seen (once, few, many), or a class if it is expanded.

CDR3nt: TGTGCCAGCAGTAACCACGTGGGGCAGGCCTACGAGCAGTACTTC
CDR3aa: CASSNHVGQAYEQYF
d_gene: NA
v_gene: TRBV6-1
j_gene: TRBJ2-7
abundance: NA

CDR3nt: TGTGCCAGCAGGTTGGGCGGGCCCTCCTACGAGCAGTACTTC
CDR3aa: CASRLGGPSYEQYF
d_gene: NA
v_gene: TRBV2
j_gene: TRBJ2-7
abundance: NA

CDR3nt: TGTGCCAGCAGCTCCACCGGGGCCGAGCAGTACTTC
CDR3aa: CASSSTGAEQYF
d_gene: NA
v_gene: TRBV5-4
j_gene: TRBJ2-7
abundance: NA

CDR3nt: TGTGCCAGCAGCTCCTCCGACTCGTACAATGAGCAGTTCTTC
CDR3aa: CASSSSDSYNEQFF
d_gene: NA
v_gene: TRBV11-3
j_gene: TRBJ2-1
abundance: once

CDR3nt: TGTGCCAGCAGCCCCAGGACTAGCGGGGAAATAAACTCCTACGAGCAGTACTTC
CDR3aa: CASSPRTSGEINSYEQYF
d_gene: TRBD2
v_gene: TRBV11-2
j_gene: TRBJ2-7
abundance: NA

CDR3nt: TGTGCCAGCAGCTTGCCCCTAGCGAGAAATGAGCAGTTCTTC
CDR3aa: CASSLPLARNEQFF
d_gene: NA
v_gene: TRBV5-4
j_gene: TRBJ2-1
abundance: few

CDR3nt: TGTGCTAGTGGTTTGGTACCCGTTTACGGCTCTAATCGACTAGGAGTTAACTATGGCTACACCTTC
CDR3aa: CASGLVPVYGSNRLGVNYGYTF
d_gene: NA
v_gene: TRBV12-5
j_gene: TRBJ1-2
abundance: once

CDR3nt: TGTGCCAGTAGTCCCCGGGGGCGCGGGGGCTATGGGCAGTTCTTC
CDR3aa: CASSPRGRGGYGQFF
d_gene: NA
v_gene: TRBV19
j_gene: TRBJ2-1
abundance: NA

CDR3nt: TGTGCCAGCAGTGAAGGTCCAGCCTACCTCTCCTACGAGCAGTACTTC
CDR3aa: CASSEGPAYLSYEQYF
d_gene: NA
v_gene: TRBV6-1
j_gene: TRBJ2-7
abundance: once

CDR3nt: TGTGCCAGCAGCTTAGGGGAGGGAACTGAAGGACAGCCCCAGCATTTT
CDR3aa: CASSLGEGTEGQPQHF
d_gene: NA
v_gene: TRBV7-6
j_gene: TRBJ1-5
abundance: NA

CDR3nt: TGCGCCAGCAGACAGGGACAGGGGAACACTGAAGCTTTCTTT
CDR3aa: CASRQGQGNTEAFF
d_gene: TRBD1
v_gene: TRBV5-1
j_gene: TRBJ1-1
abundance: NA

CDR3nt: TGTGCCAGCAGTGGGGGACAGTACTCCTACGAGCAGTACTTC
CDR3aa: CASSGGQYSYEQYF
d_gene: TRBD1
v_gene: TRBV27
j_gene: TRBJ2-7
abundance: NA

CDR3nt: TGTGCCAGCAGGCGTACAGGGGCCGGGGAGACCCAGTACTTC
CDR3aa: CASRRTGAGETQYF
d_gene: TRBD1
v_gene: TRBV2
j_gene: TRBJ2-5
abundance: NA

CDR3nt: TGTGCCAGCATCGGGGCCTTGAACACTGAAGCTTTCTTT
CDR3aa: CASIGALNTEAFF
d_gene: NA
v_gene: TRBV7-2
j_gene: TRBJ1-1
abundance: NA

CDR3nt: TGTGCCAGCAGCTTAGGTTTTCAGGGACAACCCTATGGCTACACCTTC
CDR3aa: CASSLGFQGQPYGYTF
d_gene: NA
v_gene: TRBV11-2
j_gene: TRBJ1-2
abundance: NA

CDR3nt: TGTGCCAGTAGGGGGGTTGCAAGGGGGGGACAGCCCCAGCATTTT
CDR3aa: CASRGVARGGQPQHF
d_gene: NA
v_gene: TRBV19
j_gene: TRBJ1-5
abundance: NA

CDR3nt: TGCGCCAGCAGTGAGTCGCGGGAAACTGACCTGTACGAGCAGTACTTC
CDR3aa: CASSESRETDLYEQYF
d_gene: NA
v_gene: TRBV10-1
j_gene: TRBJ2-7
abundance: NA

CDR3nt: TGTGCCAGCTCACCACCGTCGGTTCGTCAACTGTTTTTT
CDR3aa: CASSPPSVRQLFF
d_gene: NA
v_gene: TRBV18
j_gene: TRBJ1-4
abundance: few

CDR3nt: TGTGCCAGTAGTCCGGGACTAGCGTTCTACGAGCAGTACTTC
CDR3aa: CASSPGLAFYEQYF
d_gene: TRBD2
v_gene: TRBV19
j_gene: TRBJ2-7
abundance: NA

CDR3nt: TGTGCCAGCAGCTTAGGTGGGATGGTCTCTAACTATGGCTACACCTTC
CDR3aa: CASSLGGMVSNYGYTF
d_gene: NA
v_gene: TRBV7-8
j_gene: TRBJ1-2
abundance: NA

CDR3nt: TGTGCCAGCAGCGGGGGAGGGCGGGCGTACACAGATACGCAGTATTTT
CDR3aa: CASSGGGRAYTDTQYF
d_gene: TRBD2
v_gene: TRBV7-2
j_gene: TRBJ2-3
abundance: NA

CDR3nt: TGTGCCGCCACGACAGGCTGGGGATATGGCTACACCTTC
CDR3aa: CAATTGWGYGYTF
d_gene: NA
v_gene: TRBV10-3
j_gene: TRBJ1-2
abundance: NA

CDR3nt: TGTGCCACCCGACAGGGTTCAAACACCGGGGAGCTGTTTTTT
CDR3aa: CATRQGSNTGELFF
d_gene: TRBD1
v_gene: TRBV27
j_gene: TRBJ2-2
abundance: NA

CDR3nt: TGTGCCAGCCAAACCCAAGGAGGTTTGAACACTGAAGCTTTCTTT
CDR3aa: CASQTQGGLNTEAFF
d_gene: NA
v_gene: TRBV7-2
j_gene: TRBJ1-1
abundance: NA

CDR3nt: TGTGCCAGCAGCTGGGGCCTAGGCACAGATACGCAGTATTTT
CDR3aa: CASSWGLGTDTQYF
d_gene: NA
v_gene: TRBV5-6
j_gene: TRBJ2-3
abundance: NA

CDR3nt: TGTGCCAGCAGAAAGGAGGGAAGGGCTGGAAACACCATATATTTT
CDR3aa: CASRKEGRAGNTIYF
d_gene: NA
v_gene: TRBV28
j_gene: TRBJ1-3
abundance: few

CDR3nt: TGTGCCAGCTCACCCGTACTTGGCGGGAGACGGAACGAGCAGTACTTC
CDR3aa: CASSPVLGGRRNEQYF
d_gene: TRBD2
v_gene: TRBV18
j_gene: TRBJ2-7
abundance: NA

CDR3nt: TGTGCCAGTTCCGCCTCGGGACTCAGACAAGAGACCCAGTACTTC
CDR3aa: CASSASGLRQETQYF
d_gene: NA
v_gene: TRBV6-5
j_gene: TRBJ2-5
abundance: once

CDR3nt: TGTGCCAGCAGGCCGGGACAGGGAATGAGGACGAACACTGAAGCTTTCTTT
CDR3aa: CASRPGQGMRTNTEAFF
d_gene: TRBD1
v_gene: TRBV27
j_gene: TRBJ1-1
abundance: NA

CDR3nt: TGCGCCAGCAGCCAAGGGCCCTACGAGCAGTACTTC
CDR3aa: CASSQGPYEQYF
d_gene: NA
v_gene: TRBV4-1
j_gene: TRBJ2-7
abundance: NA

CDR3nt: TGTGCCAGCAAAGACCAGGACAGGCGGAATACGCAGTATTTT
CDR3aa: CASKDQDRRNTQYF
d_gene: TRBD1
v_gene: TRBV5-4
j_gene: TRBJ2-3
abundance: NA

CDR3nt: TGTGCCAGCAGTTTGGAGGGACACAACACCGGGGAGCTGTTTTTT
CDR3aa: CASSLEGHNTGELFF
d_gene: NA
v_gene: TRBV28
j_gene: TRBJ2-2
abundance: NA

CDR3nt: TGTGCCAGCTCACGGGCCAATCAGCCCCAGCATTTT
CDR3aa: CASSRANQPQHF
d_gene: NA
v_gene: TRBV18
j_gene: TRBJ1-5
abundance: NA